This T cell receptor beta chain originates from a study of Graves' ophthalmopathy and Graves' hyperthyroidism. Across the whole study: The collection of peripheral blood took place at initial diagnosis, before any treatment.

Study-level findings and limits: Blood repertoires reportedly contained most expanded thyroid clonotypes above 0.001 frequency.

This clonotype was detected many times. Its cognate antigen is unknown. Trimming removed 2 bases from V and 0 bases from J, with 11 bases in between. CDR3 length: 15 residues. CDR1 and CDR2 from the germline V gene are SQVTM and ANQGSEA. Moderate-to-severe activity, CAS ≥3, NOSPECS ≥4 and a duration under 3 months were seen in donors with ophthalmopathy. Transcripts of RNA were the source for amplifying TCR beta CDR3 regions. HTBI-primed RT-PCR formed the first round, and a multiplex PCR formed the second. TCRdb used MiXCR to reprocess the multiplex PCR reads, holding one entry per CDR3 protein. The sample has roughly 480,000 distinct CDR3 sequences; approximately 15% are singletons.

Sequencing was done on a sample of blood. J is TRBJ2-4 and V is TRBV29-1; perhaps TRBD1 as D (5 bases). This receptor was identified in a woman aged 25 to 39 with Graves' ophthalmopathy. The CDR3 protein is CSVELVREAKNIQYF. CDR3 DNA: TGCAGCGTTGAATTAGTCAGGGAAGCCAAAAACATTCAGTACTTC. Drawing the rest from reference TRBV29-1 and TRBJ2-4, the complete variable domain is SAVISQKPSRDICQRGTSLTIQCQVDSQVTMMFWYRQQPGQSLTLIATANQGSEATYESGFVIDKFPISRPNLTFSTLTVSNMSPEDSSIYLCSVELVREAKNIQYFGAGTRLSVL.